The clone carrying this T cell receptor (beta chain) was seen many times. Antigen specificity is unknown. The data originate from a study of breast tumors, draining lymph nodes, adjacent tissues. Study-level points and caveats: Tumor repertoires ranked between lymph nodes and nontumor tissue in diversity, with V and J gene preferences. Luminal-like breast cancer showed significantly greater tumor-nontumor repertoire similarity than basal-like breast cancer did. Most tumor T cells seemingly derive from lymph node, then expand in tumor.

Samples came from axillary lymph nodes draining the breast cancer. TCRdb reprocessed the multiplex PCR reads with MiXCR, giving one entry per CDR3 protein. The sample consists of 100,000 or so distinct CDR3 sequences, about 20% of them appearing once. The CDR3 runs 13 residues. The ends were cut back, 7 bases at V and 3 bases at J, with 12 bases in the middle. Germline loops: CDR1 ENHRY, CDR2 SYGVKD. The source of this sequence is a female donor with breast cancer. Some clones in this sample may be carry-over from other donors' samples. V and J are TRBV10-3 and TRBJ1-2; D unresolved. The sequenced sample consisted of axillary lymph node tissue. The CDR3 sequence is CAINPGQYYGYTF. CDR3 nucleotide sequence: TGTGCCATCAACCCGGGTCAGTACTATGGCTACACCTTC.